This TCR beta chain was found in a study of shared T cell receptors in the human thymus. Data came from immunoSEQ multiplex PCR; TCRdb stores just in-frame clones and leaves some out. The sample has about 660,000 clones, 88% seen once. The V gene lost 0 bases and the J gene lost 0 bases, with 12 bases spanning the gap. Germline CDR1 SEHNR, CDR2 FQNEAQ (reference sequence). The CDR3 is made up of 16 amino acids. Separately, the same data were catalogued under a study of human thymus T cells. That report adds: Among the donors, all were healthy Finnish infants having corrective surgery for congenital heart defects. Resections from corrective heart surgery provided thymus tissue. Both thymic and peripheral blood repertoires showed apparently biased V and J usage. Reports from related research described highly overlapping thymic repertoires among unrelated individuals.

The specimen was thymocytes. The sequence was collected from a boy less than two years old with a congenital heart defect. This sequence joins TRBV7-9 and TRBJ2-7, with a weak D call TRBD1 (5 bases). The CDR3 nucleotides are TGTGCCAGCAGCTTAGCTGGCTATAGGGGCTCCTACGAGCAGTACTTC. Its protein product is CASSLAGYRGSYEQYF.